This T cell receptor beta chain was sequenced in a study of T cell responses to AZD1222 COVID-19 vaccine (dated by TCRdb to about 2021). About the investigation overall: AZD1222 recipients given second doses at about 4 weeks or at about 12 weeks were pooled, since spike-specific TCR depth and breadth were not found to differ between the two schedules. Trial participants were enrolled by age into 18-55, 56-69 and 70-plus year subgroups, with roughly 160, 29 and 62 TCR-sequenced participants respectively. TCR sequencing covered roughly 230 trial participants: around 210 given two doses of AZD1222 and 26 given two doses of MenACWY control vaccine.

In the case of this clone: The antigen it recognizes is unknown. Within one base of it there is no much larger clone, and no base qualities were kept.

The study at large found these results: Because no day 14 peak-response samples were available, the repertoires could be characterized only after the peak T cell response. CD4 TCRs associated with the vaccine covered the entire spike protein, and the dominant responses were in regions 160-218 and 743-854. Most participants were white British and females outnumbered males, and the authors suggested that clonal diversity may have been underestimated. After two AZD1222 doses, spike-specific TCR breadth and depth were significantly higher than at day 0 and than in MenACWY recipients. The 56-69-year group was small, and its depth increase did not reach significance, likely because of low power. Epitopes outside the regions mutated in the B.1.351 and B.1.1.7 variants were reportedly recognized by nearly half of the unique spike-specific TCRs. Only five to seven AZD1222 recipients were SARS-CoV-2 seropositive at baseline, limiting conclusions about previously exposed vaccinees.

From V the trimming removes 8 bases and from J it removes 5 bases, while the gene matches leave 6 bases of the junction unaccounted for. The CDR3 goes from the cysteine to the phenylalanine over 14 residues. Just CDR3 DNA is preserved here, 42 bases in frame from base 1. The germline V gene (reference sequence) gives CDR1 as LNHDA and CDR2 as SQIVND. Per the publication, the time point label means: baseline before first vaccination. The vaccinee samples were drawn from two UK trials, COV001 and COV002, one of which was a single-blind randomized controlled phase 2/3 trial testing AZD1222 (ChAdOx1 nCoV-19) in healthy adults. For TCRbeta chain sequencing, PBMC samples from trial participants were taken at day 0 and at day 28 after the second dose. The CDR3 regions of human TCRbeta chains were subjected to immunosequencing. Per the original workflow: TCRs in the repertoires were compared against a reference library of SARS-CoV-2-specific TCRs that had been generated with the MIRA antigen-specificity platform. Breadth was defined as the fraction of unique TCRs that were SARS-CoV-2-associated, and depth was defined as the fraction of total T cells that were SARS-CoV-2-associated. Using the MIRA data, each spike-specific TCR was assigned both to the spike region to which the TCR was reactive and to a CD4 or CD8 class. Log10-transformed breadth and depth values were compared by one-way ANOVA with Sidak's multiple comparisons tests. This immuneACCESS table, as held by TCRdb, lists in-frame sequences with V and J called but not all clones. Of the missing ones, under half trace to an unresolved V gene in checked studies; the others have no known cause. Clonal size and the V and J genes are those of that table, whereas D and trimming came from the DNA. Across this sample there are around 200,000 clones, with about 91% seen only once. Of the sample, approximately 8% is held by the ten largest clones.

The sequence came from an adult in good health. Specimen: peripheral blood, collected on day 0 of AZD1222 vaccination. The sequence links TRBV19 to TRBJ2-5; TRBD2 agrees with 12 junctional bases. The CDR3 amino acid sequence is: CASRTSGGSETQYF. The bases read TGTGCCAGTCGAACTAGCGGGGGGTCGGAGACCCAGTACTTC. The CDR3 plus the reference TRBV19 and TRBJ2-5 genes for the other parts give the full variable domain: DGGITQSPKYLFRKEGQNVTLSCEQNLNHDAMYWYRQDPGQGLRLIYYSQIVNDFQKGDIAEGYSVSREKKESFPLTVTSAQKNPTAFYLCASRTSGGSETQYFGPGTRLLVL.